This T cell receptor (beta chain) was observed in a study of T cell responses to AZD1222 COVID-19 vaccine. Study-level results: The peak T cell response came first, and repertoires were sampled only after it. Distributed over spike, vaccine-associated CD4 TCRs predominated at 160-218 and 743-854. Once two AZD1222 doses were given, Spike-specific TCR breadth and depth went up.

The protocol was immunoSEQ multiplex PCR, while the TCRdb copy is restricted to in-frame clones and leaves out a portion. This table has 95,000 to 100,000 clones, almost 90% appearing once. With respect to this clone: Its antigen is undetermined.

Trimming removed 0 bases at V and 5 bases at J, with 10 bases between. The germline V gene has CDR1 MGHRA and CDR2 YSYEKL. The CDR3 covers 14 residues. The chain links TRBV4-1 to TRBJ2-5; D is possibly TRBD1 or TRBD2 (6 bases each). This TCR came from an adult in good health. The sample consisted of peripheral blood, taken on day 0 of AZD1222 vaccination. Written as DNA, the CDR3 is TGCGCCAGCAGCCAAGAGGGGGGCAGGGAGACCCAGTACTTC. Translated: CASSQEGGRETQYF.